This entry describes one T cell receptor (beta chain). The antigen this receptor binds is unknown. No clone much larger than this one lies a single base away; base qualities are absent. This specimen belongs to a study of circulating tumor DNA in untreated peripheral T-cell lymphoma (dated by TCRdb to the early 2020s). General notes on the study: Serum samples were collected at baseline and serially during treatment to track circulating tumor DNA carrying tumor TCR clonotypes. Here is what the overall study found, with its caveats: A couple of patients with persistently detectable ctDNA after therapy stayed in remission over about nine years of follow-up, so ctDNA persistence did not always predict relapse. Tumor-specific clonotypes turned up in approximately 72% of patients, identified from about 90% of baseline tissues and from about 67% of baseline serum samples. Among some 26 serially sampled patients, ctDNA clearance after two cycles was observed in about 40%, and a trend toward worse survival was observed with detectable ctDNA after therapy.

Library prep was done by the immunoSEQ multiplex PCR assay. Here the immuneACCESS table is served through TCRdb, limited to in-frame sequences with V and J called. Missing clones are a known gap in these copies; in checked studies unresolved V genes cover under half, and the rest lacks a known reason. The sample records 130 or so clones, 70% to 90% of which are singletons. The ten largest make up approximately 9.3% of the sample. In a trial, the study monitored patients with peripheral T-cell lymphoma who were getting frontline treatment by applying next-generation sequencing to their T-cell receptor sequences. V and J lose 0 bases and 3 bases, and a span of 9 bases separates them. Taken from the germline V gene, the CDR1 and CDR2 loops are SGHVS and FNYEAQ. There are 15 amino acids in the CDR3, from cysteine to phenylalanine inclusive. Only CDR3 DNA remains: 45 bases, in frame from the first base.

The sample consisted of cell-free DNA from blood serum. This sequence originates from a human donor with peripheral T-cell lymphoma. The rearrangement combines TRBV7-6 with TRBJ1-5, and the D gene may be TRBD1, 6 bases matching. The CDR3 is CASSLATGVNQPQHF. At the DNA level, the sequence is TGTGCCAGCAGCTTAGCGACAGGTGTCAATCAGCCCCAGCATTTT.